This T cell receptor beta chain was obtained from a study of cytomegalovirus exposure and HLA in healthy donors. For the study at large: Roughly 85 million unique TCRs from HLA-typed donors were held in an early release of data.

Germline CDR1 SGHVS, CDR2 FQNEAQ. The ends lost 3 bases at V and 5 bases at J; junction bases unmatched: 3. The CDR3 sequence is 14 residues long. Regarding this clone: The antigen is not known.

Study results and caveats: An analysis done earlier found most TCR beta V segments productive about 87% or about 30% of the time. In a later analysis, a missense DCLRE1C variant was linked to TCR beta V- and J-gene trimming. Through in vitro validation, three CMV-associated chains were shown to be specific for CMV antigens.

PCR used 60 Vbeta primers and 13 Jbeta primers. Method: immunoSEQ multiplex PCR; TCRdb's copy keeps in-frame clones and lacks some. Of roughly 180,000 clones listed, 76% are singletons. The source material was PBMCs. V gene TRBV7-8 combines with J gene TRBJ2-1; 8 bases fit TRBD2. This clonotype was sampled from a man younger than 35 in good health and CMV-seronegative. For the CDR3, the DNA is TGTGCCAGCAGCTTCGGGAGGGCCAACAATGAGCAGTTCTTC. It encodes CASSFGRANNEQFF.